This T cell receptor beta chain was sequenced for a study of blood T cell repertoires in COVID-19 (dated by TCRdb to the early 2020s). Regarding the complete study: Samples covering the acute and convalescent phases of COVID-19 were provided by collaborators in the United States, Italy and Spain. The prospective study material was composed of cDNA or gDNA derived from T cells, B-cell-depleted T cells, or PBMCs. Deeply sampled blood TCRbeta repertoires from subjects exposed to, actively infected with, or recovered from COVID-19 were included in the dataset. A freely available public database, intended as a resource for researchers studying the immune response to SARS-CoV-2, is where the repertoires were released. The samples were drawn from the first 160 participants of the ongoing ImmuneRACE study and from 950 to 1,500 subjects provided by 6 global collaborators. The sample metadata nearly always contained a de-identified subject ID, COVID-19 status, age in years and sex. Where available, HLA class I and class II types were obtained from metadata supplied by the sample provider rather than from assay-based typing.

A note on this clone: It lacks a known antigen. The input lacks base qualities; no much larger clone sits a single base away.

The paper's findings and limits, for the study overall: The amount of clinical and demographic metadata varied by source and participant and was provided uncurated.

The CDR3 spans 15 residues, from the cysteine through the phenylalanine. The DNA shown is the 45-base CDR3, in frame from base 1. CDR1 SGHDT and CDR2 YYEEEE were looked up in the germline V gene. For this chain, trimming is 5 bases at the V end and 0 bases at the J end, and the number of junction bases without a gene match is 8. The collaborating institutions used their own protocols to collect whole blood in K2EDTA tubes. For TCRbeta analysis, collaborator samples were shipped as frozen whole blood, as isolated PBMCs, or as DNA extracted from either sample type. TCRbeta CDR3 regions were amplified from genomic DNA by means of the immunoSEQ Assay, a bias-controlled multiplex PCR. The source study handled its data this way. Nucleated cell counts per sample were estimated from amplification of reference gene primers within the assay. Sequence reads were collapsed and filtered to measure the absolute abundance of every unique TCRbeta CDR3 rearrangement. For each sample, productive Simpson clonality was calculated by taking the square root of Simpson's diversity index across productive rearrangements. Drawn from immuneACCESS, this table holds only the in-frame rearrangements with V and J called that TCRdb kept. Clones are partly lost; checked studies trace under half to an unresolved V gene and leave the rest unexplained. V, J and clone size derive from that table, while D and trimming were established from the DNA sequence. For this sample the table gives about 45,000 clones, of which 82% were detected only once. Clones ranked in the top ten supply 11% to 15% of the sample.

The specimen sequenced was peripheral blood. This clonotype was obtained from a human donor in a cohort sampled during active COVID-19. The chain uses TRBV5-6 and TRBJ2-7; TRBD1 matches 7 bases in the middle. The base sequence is TGTGCCAGCAGACGACCGGGACAGAGCTCCTACGAGCAGTACTTC. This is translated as CASRRPGQSSYEQYF.